This paragraph reports one TCR beta chain. Its antigen is not known. This entry belongs to a study of OX40 agonist ivuxolimab in advanced cancers. Study-wide findings and caveats: Among the lowest peripheral clonal expansion occurred in 0.1-3.0 mg/kg partial responders. Expanded peripheral T-cell antigen specificity went undetermined.

V was shortened by 7 bases and J by 4 bases, with 16 bases between the two germline ends. Germline lookup yields CDR1 SEHNR and CDR2 FQNEAQ (reference sequence). This CDR3 is built from 14 residues. Data came from immunoSEQ multiplex PCR; TCRdb stores just in-frame clones and leaves some out. The table lists some 150,000 clones, 90% of them singletons. The starting material was CD4+ or CD8+ T cells sorted from blood, obtained in a trial of the OX40 agonist ivuxolimab. This receptor was obtained from an adult with an advanced solid tumor such as melanoma, head and neck, liver or kidney cancer. J is TRBJ1-2 and V is TRBV7-9; D possibly corresponds to TRBD1 (5 bases). This chain's CDR3 is CASTYTGGGYGYTF. CDR3 DNA sequence: TGTGCCAGCACCTATACGGGGGGGGGCTATGGCTACACCTTC.